This TCR beta chain was obtained from a study of blood T cell repertoires in COVID-19. Across the study: Both acute and convalescent COVID-19 samples were obtained from the United States, Italy and Spain. T cells, B-cell-depleted T cells, or PBMCs provided the cDNA or gDNA that served as material.

As concerns this clone: At one boundary the junction diverges from the germline segment, which might be a read error.

Germline loops: CDR1 KGHSH, CDR2 LQKENI. The CDR3 runs 15 residues. Authors' processing steps: Reference gene primer amplification in the assay estimated nucleated cell counts. Measured with immunoSEQ multiplex PCR; TCRdb has only the in-frame clones, and not every one. Clone size and the V and J calls come from that table; the DNA yielded D and trimming. Among 250,000 to 300,000 clones listed, around nine tenths were seen once. The sequencing input was peripheral blood. The clonotype originates from a man aged 50 or older with acute or convalescent COVID-19. The rearrangement joins TRBV18 to TRBJ2-7; 7 bases are a match to TRBD1. Here the CDR3 DNA reads TGTGCCAGCTCACCAGGAGGTGCACCGGGGACAGTAATGATCTTC. Translating it yields CASSPGGAPGTVMIF.